The rows below give T cell receptor beta chains drawn from one sample of a study of blood T cell repertoires in COVID-19. This table comes from immunoSEQ multiplex PCR, and its TCRdb copy is limited to in-frame clones, with some not included. The profile shows roughly 100,000 clones, 84% of them singletons. What was sequenced was peripheral blood. These receptors were obtained from a human donor in a cohort sampled during active COVID-19. Both conserved end residues are part of each CDR3. The D gene is left open where the match is weak. Expanded clones get a size class; other rows say once, few or many, or leave the size out.

DNA: TGTGCCAGCAGCTTAGCAGCGGGGGTGAACACCGGGGAGCTGTTTTTT; CDR3: CASSLAAGVNTGELFF; size: .; V: TRBV7-9; D: TRBD2; J: TRBJ2-2
DNA: TGTGCCAGCAGCGTACGGTGGACAGGTCGCACAGATACGCAGTATTTT; CDR3: CASSVRWTGRTDTQYF; size: .; V: TRBV5-6; D: TRBD1; J: TRBJ2-3
DNA: TGTGCCAGCAGCGCGGTGGCAGTTCAGGTCGAAGCTTTCTTT; CDR3: CASSAVAVQVEAFF; size: .; V: TRBV9; D: .; J: TRBJ1-1
DNA: TGTGCCAGCAGTACGAACAGGCTCAATCAGCCCCAGCATTTT; CDR3: CASSTNRLNQPQHF; size: .; V: TRBV2; D: .; J: TRBJ1-5
DNA: TGCGCCAGCAGCTTGGGGTCTAGCTACCAAGAGACCCAGTACTTC; CDR3: CASSLGSSYQETQYF; size: .; V: TRBV5-1; D: .; J: TRBJ2-5
DNA: TGTGCCACCAGCACTCAGGGTGAAGCTTTCTTT; CDR3: CATSTQGEAFF; size: .; V: TRBV15; D: .; J: TRBJ1-1
DNA: TGTGCCAGCAGCTCCCTAGGATGGGATACGCAGTATTTT; CDR3: CASSSLGWDTQYF; size: .; V: TRBV7-2; D: .; J: TRBJ2-3
DNA: TGTGCCAGTAATTCACAGGGCGATCAGCCCCAGCATTTT; CDR3: CASNSQGDQPQHF; size: once; V: TRBV19; D: .; J: TRBJ1-5
DNA: TGTGCCAGCGCCCGGGGGACAGAAGAAGAGACCCAGTACTTC; CDR3: CASARGTEEETQYF; size: .; V: TRBV5-4; D: .; J: TRBJ2-5
DNA: TGTGCCAGCAGCCCGGACAGGGTTGGGCAGTACTTC; CDR3: CASSPDRVGQYF; size: .; V: TRBV12-3/TRBV12-4; D: TRBD1; J: TRBJ2-7
DNA: TGTGCCAGCAGTGAATGGGGACAGGAGGGATCCTATAATTCACCCCTCCACTTT; CDR3: CASSEWGQEGSYNSPLHF; size: .; V: TRBV25-1; D: TRBD1; J: TRBJ1-6
DNA: TGTGCCAGTAGTATAAGCGGACTAGCGGAGCACCGGCAGTTCTTC; CDR3: CASSISGLAEHRQFF; size: .; V: TRBV19; D: TRBD2; J: TRBJ2-1
DNA: TGCGCCAGCAGCGCTGGAGCACGCGCAGATACGCAGTATTTT; CDR3: CASSAGARADTQYF; size: .; V: TRBV5-1; D: .; J: TRBJ2-3
DNA: TGCGCCAGCAGCACCAGGGAGAACACCGGGGAGCTGTTTTTT; CDR3: CASSTRENTGELFF; size: few; V: TRBV5-1; D: .; J: TRBJ2-2
DNA: TGTGCCAGTAGTATAGGGCCGCGGACTACGTCAATTCAGTACTTC; CDR3: CASSIGPRTTSIQYF; size: .; V: TRBV19; D: .; J: TRBJ2-4
DNA: TGTGCCAGCAGTTTCCCCGACAGGACGGGAGGCTACACCTTC; CDR3: CASSFPDRTGGYTF; size: .; V: TRBV28; D: .; J: TRBJ1-2
DNA: TGCGCCAGCAGCCCCGGACAGGGACCCTACAATGAGCAGTTCTTC; CDR3: CASSPGQGPYNEQFF; size: .; V: TRBV4-1; D: TRBD1; J: TRBJ2-1
DNA: TGTGCCAGTAGGCCCGACAGGGGGCGAATCACTGAAGCTTTCTTT; CDR3: CASRPDRGRITEAFF; size: few; V: TRBV19; D: TRBD1; J: TRBJ1-1
DNA: TGTGCCTGGAGTGTACGGCGGGGGGATTTTACAGATACGCAGTATTTT; CDR3: CAWSVRRGDFTDTQYF; size: .; V: TRBV30; D: TRBD2; J: TRBJ2-3
DNA: TGTGCCAGCAGTCTCCAGCGGGGGAGGTTTGAGACCCAGTACTTC; CDR3: CASSLQRGRFETQYF; size: once; V: TRBV2; D: TRBD2; J: TRBJ2-5
DNA: TGTGCCTCCCTAGCTGGGGGGGCCACAGATACGCAGTATTTT; CDR3: CASLAGGATDTQYF; size: .; V: TRBV6-5; D: .; J: TRBJ2-3
DNA: TGTGCCAGCAGTGGCGCCCTAGCGTTAGGCGAGACCCAGTACTTC; CDR3: CASSGALALGETQYF; size: .; V: TRBV2; D: .; J: TRBJ2-5
DNA: TGTGCCAGCTCACCACTCAGAGGACCGGGGGGGGGAGAGACGTACGAGCAGTACTTC; CDR3: CASSPLRGPGGGETYEQYF; size: .; V: TRBV18; D: TRBD2; J: TRBJ2-7
DNA: TGTGCCAGCTCACCGCCAACAGGGAACGACTACGAGCAGTACTTC; CDR3: CASSPPTGNDYEQYF; size: .; V: TRBV18; D: .; J: TRBJ2-7
DNA: TGTGCCAGCAGCGTTGGGGGGGCGAACACCGGGGAGCTGTTTTTT; CDR3: CASSVGGANTGELFF; size: .; V: TRBV9; D: TRBD2; J: TRBJ2-2
DNA: TGTGCCAGCAGTGAATTTAACCGGGGGACTGAAGCTTTCTTT; CDR3: CASSEFNRGTEAFF; size: .; V: TRBV6-1; D: .; J: TRBJ1-1
DNA: TGTGCCAGCAGTGAAACGCAGGGGGGTTCACCCCTCCACTTT; CDR3: CASSETQGGSPLHF; size: .; V: TRBV6-1; D: TRBD1; J: TRBJ1-6
DNA: TGTGCCAGCAGCTTAGCGGGGAGAAACACTGAAGCTTTCTTT; CDR3: CASSLAGRNTEAFF; size: .; V: TRBV7-8; D: .; J: TRBJ1-1
DNA: TGTGCCAGCAGCGTAAGGGGACTAGCGAACAATGAGCAGTTCTTC; CDR3: CASSVRGLANNEQFF; size: .; V: TRBV9; D: TRBD2; J: TRBJ2-1
DNA: TGTGCCTCAGTAGCGGGGGGGCCGGAGACCCAGTACTTC; CDR3: CASVAGGPETQYF; size: once; V: TRBV2; D: TRBD2; J: TRBJ2-5
DNA: TGCGCCAGCAGCCCCGGGGGGGCCCGGGAGACCCAGTACTTC; CDR3: CASSPGGARETQYF; size: .; V: TRBV5-1; D: TRBD2; J: TRBJ2-5
DNA: TGCGCCAGCAGCTTGGGGGACAGTTTCGACGGGGAGCTGTTTTTT; CDR3: CASSLGDSFDGELFF; size: .; V: TRBV5-1; D: TRBD1; J: TRBJ2-2
DNA: TGCAGTGCTAGTTTGTGGGGGCGAGGGGCTGGGGCCAACGTCCTGACTTTC; CDR3: CSASLWGRGAGANVLTF; size: .; V: TRBV20-1; D: .; J: TRBJ2-6
DNA: TGTGCCAGCAGCTTAGGACCCCAGCGGGGCTCAGATACGCAGTATTTT; CDR3: CASSLGPQRGSDTQYF; size: once; V: TRBV7-2; D: TRBD2; J: TRBJ2-3
DNA: TGTGCCAGTAGTAAAGCGGGGGGTCGCCCCGAGACCCAGTACTTC; CDR3: CASSKAGGRPETQYF; size: .; V: TRBV19; D: TRBD2; J: TRBJ2-5
DNA: TGTGCCAGCAGCGAGACAGGGTTGCATTGGGGCTACACCTTC; CDR3: CASSETGLHWGYTF; size: .; V: TRBV7-9; D: TRBD1; J: TRBJ1-2
DNA: TGTGCCAGCAGGGACAGATCAAGCTATGGCTACACCTTC; CDR3: CASRDRSSYGYTF; size: .; V: TRBV2; D: .; J: TRBJ1-2
DNA: TGTGCCAGCTCACAACAGGGGGTGTATGGCTACACCTTC; CDR3: CASSQQGVYGYTF; size: .; V: TRBV18; D: TRBD1; J: TRBJ1-2
DNA: TGTGCCAGCAGACAGGGGTCTCGGAACACTGAAGCTTTCTTT; CDR3: CASRQGSRNTEAFF; size: .; V: TRBV7-2; D: TRBD1; J: TRBJ1-1
DNA: TGTGCCAGCAGGCCCGGGACAATGAACACTGAAGCTTTCTTT; CDR3: CASRPGTMNTEAFF; size: once; V: TRBV5-5; D: .; J: TRBJ1-1
DNA: TGTGCCAGCAGACAGCTTTTCACAGATACGCAGTATTTT; CDR3: CASRQLFTDTQYF; size: .; V: TRBV25-1; D: .; J: TRBJ2-3
DNA: TGTGCCAGCAGCATAACAGGGGGCGCGGAAGCTTTCTTT; CDR3: CASSITGGAEAFF; size: .; V: TRBV5-5; D: TRBD1; J: TRBJ1-1
DNA: TGCGCCAGCATCCCAACAGGCGGCTCCTACGAGCAGTACTTC; CDR3: CASIPTGGSYEQYF; size: .; V: TRBV5-1; D: .; J: TRBJ2-7
DNA: TGCGCCAGCAGCCAAGTCCCCGGCACCATATATTTT; CDR3: CASSQVPGTIYF; size: .; V: TRBV4-3; D: .; J: TRBJ1-3
DNA: TGTGCCAGCAGCCCGGGACAGAATCAGCCCCAGCATTTT; CDR3: CASSPGQNQPQHF; size: .; V: TRBV28; D: TRBD1; J: TRBJ1-5
DNA: TGTGCCAGCAGCGGGGGGAGCCTTTCCTACAATGAGCAGTTCTTC; CDR3: CASSGGSLSYNEQFF; size: .; V: TRBV11-3; D: .; J: TRBJ2-1
DNA: TGTGCCAGCTCACTGTCCCGGACAGGGACTCCGTTTGCCTACGAGCAGTACTTC; CDR3: CASSLSRTGTPFAYEQYF; size: .; V: TRBV18; D: TRBD1; J: TRBJ2-7
DNA: TGTGCCAGCAGCTTAACAGCCCTCGAGGGAGATACGCAGTATTTT; CDR3: CASSLTALEGDTQYF; size: .; V: TRBV7-9; D: .; J: TRBJ2-3
DNA: TGTGCCACCAGCAGAGGGGGGGGTTACTACGAGCAGTACTTC; CDR3: CATSRGGGYYEQYF; size: .; V: TRBV15; D: TRBD2; J: TRBJ2-7